A selection of T cell receptor beta chains follows, all from one sample in a study of T cell responses to AZD1222 COVID-19 vaccine. Sequenced by immunoSEQ multiplex PCR; TCRdb stores in-frame clones only, minus some. The repertoire holds about 140,000 clones, 75% to 95% seen once, with 3.4% in the top ten. Material: peripheral blood, obtained on day 0 of AZD1222 vaccination. The origin of the receptors is an adult in good health. Each CDR3 is given with its conserved first and last residue. D genes are given only for firm matches. The size of a clone is reported for some rows only, either as once, few or many, or as a class for expanded clones.

j_call clone_size d_call v_call cdr3_aa cdr3_nt
TRBJ2-1 . . TRBV9 CASCVAGTGGGREQFF TGTGCCAGCTGCGTAGCTGGGACTGGGGGCGGGCGGGAGCAGTTCTTC
TRBJ1-6 once TRBD1 TRBV7-2 CASSPGPRGMGASPLHF TGTGCCAGCAGCCCCGGCCCCAGGGGGATGGGGGCTTCACCCCTCCACTTT
TRBJ2-2 . TRBD2 TRBV7-9 CASSRGLAGEWGTGELFF TGTGCCAGCAGCAGAGGACTAGCGGGAGAATGGGGCACCGGGGAGCTGTTTTTT
TRBJ2-7 once TRBD1 TRBV5-5 CASSTRIGTGQDEQYF TGTGCCAGCAGCACACGTATCGGGACAGGACAAGACGAGCAGTACTTC
TRBJ2-7 . TRBD2 TRBV4-1 CASSQVTGTTYEQYF TGCGCCAGCAGCCAAGTTACCGGGACTACCTACGAGCAGTACTTC
TRBJ2-5 . . TRBV6-1 CASSEVPGGVRETQYF TGTGCCAGCAGTGAAGTCCCAGGGGGGGTTCGAGAGACCCAGTACTTC
TRBJ2-5 . TRBD2 TRBV5-4 CASSSSSGGSPLGTQYF TGTGCCAGCAGCAGTTCTAGCGGGGGCTCCCCCCTGGGGACCCAGTACTTC
TRBJ1-5 . TRBD1 TRBV5-1 CASSRTGGDQPQHF TGCGCCAGCAGCCGGACAGGGGGCGATCAGCCCCAGCATTTT
TRBJ2-4 . TRBD1 TRBV2 CASSGDRLIAKNIQYF TGTGCCAGCAGCGGGGACAGGTTAATAGCCAAAAACATTCAGTACTTC
TRBJ2-5 . . TRBV7-3 CASSLTGREETQYF TGTGCCAGCAGCTTAACGGGCAGAGAAGAGACCCAGTACTTC
TRBJ2-5 . TRBD1 TRBV6-6 CASSYSSGQGDETQYF TGTGCCAGCAGTTACTCGAGTGGACAGGGTGACGAGACCCAGTACTTC
TRBJ2-7 . . TRBV12-3/TRBV12-4 CASSLRGYEQYF TGTGCCAGCAGTTTACGTGGGTACGAGCAGTACTTC
TRBJ1-2 . . TRBV6-2/TRBV6-3 CASSPEGYGYTF TGTGCCAGCAGTCCGGAGGGTTATGGCTACACCTTC
TRBJ2-1 once . TRBV11-2 CASSSPNPGDEQFF TGTGCCAGCAGCTCCCCTAACCCGGGTGATGAGCAGTTCTTC